Shown below are 21 T cell receptor beta chains from a single sample sequenced in a study of shared clonotypes between healthy human individuals. This table comes from immunoSEQ multiplex PCR, and its TCRdb copy is limited to in-frame clones, with some not included. The data show over a million clones, with 98% seen just once and 0.4% to 0.55% held by the top ten. The specimen sequenced was naive CD4+ T cells sorted from blood. The sample's subset: CD45RA+ positively selected. These receptors were obtained from a man aged 25-45 years in good health.

The CDR3, as DNA: TGTGCCAGCAGTTTCCTGACAGGGGGCAGTTTAAACAATCAGCCCCAGCATTTT. This codes for CASSFLTGGSLNNQPQHF. V is TRBV28 and J is TRBJ1-5, with TRBD1 matching over 10 bases. Trimming took 3 bases from V and 3 from J; bases not matched to a gene: 11. Germline V gene sequence: CDR1 MDHEN, CDR2 SYDVKM. This CDR3 has 18 amino acids.

The DNA of the CDR3 is TGTGCCAGCAGTTTATCCCCATTTGGAGCAACCGAAGAGACCCAGTACTTC. The encoded protein is CASSLSPFGATEETQYF. The chain uses TRBV27 and TRBJ2-5; D is unclear. The CDR3 extends over 17 amino acids. V dropped 0 bases and J dropped 3 bases, with 17 bases sitting between them. Germline CDR1 and CDR2: MNHEY and SMNVEV (reference sequence).

On this clone: This specimen includes other DNA sequences encoding the same CDR3. This sequence joins TRBV19 and TRBJ1-5; D call uncertain. The CDR3 runs to 12 residues. V was clipped by 8 bases and J by 2 bases, with 7 bases between them. Germline lookup yields CDR1 LNHDA and CDR2 SQIVND (reference sequence). The CDR3 reads CASSVGNQPQHF. In nucleotides, the CDR3 is TGTGCCAGTTCGGTGGGCAATCAGCCCCAGCATTTT.

This clone was seen just once. The rearrangement joins TRBV28 to TRBJ1-1, with TRBD1 as a possible D gene (5 bases). The V end was cut by 8 bases, the J end by 1 base, with 17 bases between. This CDR3 has 15 residues. The germline V gene has CDR1 MDHEN and CDR2 SYDVKM. The CDR3 region has the DNA TGTGCCAGCTTCCCTCCGGGGCAGTCGAACACTGAAGCTTTCTTT. Its translation is CASFPPGQSNTEAFF.

V and J are TRBV7-8 and TRBJ2-5; D might be TRBD2 (6 bases). There are 15 residues in the CDR3. V lost 0 bases to trimming and J lost 0 bases, with 8 bases between them. Germline V lookup: CDR1 SGHVS, CDR2 FQNEAQ. The CDR3, as DNA: TGTGCCAGCAGCTTAGCGGGAGGATACCAAGAGACCCAGTACTTC. Translation gives CASSLAGGYQETQYF.

With regard to this clone: The identical CDR3 is also encoded by other nucleotide sequences in the sample. CDR3: CASSLTSGIYNEQFF. Written as DNA, the CDR3 is TGTGCCAGCAGTTTAACTAGCGGGATATACAATGAGCAGTTCTTC. This rearrangement joins TRBV5-4 to TRBJ2-1; 10 nucleotides match TRBD2. The CDR3 is 15 amino acids. From germline, CDR1 is SGHNT and CDR2 YYREEE (reference sequence). Losses at the gene ends were 5 bases for V and 4 bases for J; bases not matched to a gene: 6.

In this sample, this clone turned up once. The chain is built from TRBV6-1 and TRBJ1-1; D not certain. CDR3 length: 14 residues. CDR1 is MNHNS and CDR2 is SASEGT in the germline V gene. Trimming removed 4 bases from V and 0 bases from J, with 9 bases in between. CDR3 protein: CASSVKSMNTEAFF. As DNA, the CDR3 is TGTGCCAGCAGTGTCAAGAGTATGAACACTGAAGCTTTCTTT.

The gene calls are TRBV2 and TRBJ2-1; 12 nucleotides match TRBD2. The J segment lost 4 bases and the V segment lost 5 bases, leaving 3 bases of the junction unmatched. The CDR3 totals 15 residues. The V gene's germline CDR1 is SNHLY and CDR2 FYNNEI. The CDR3 DNA reads TGTGCCAGCAGTCCTAGCGGGAGGGATTACAATGAGCAGTTCTTC. Its translation: CASSPSGRDYNEQFF.

The V gene is TRBV7-6, the J gene TRBJ2-3, with 7 bases that match TRBD2. Germline V gives CDR1 SGHVS, CDR2 FNYEAQ. CDR3 length: 16 residues. V lost 5 bases to trimming and J lost 1 base; unmatched junction nucleotides: 9. Here the CDR3 DNA reads TGTGCCAGCAGCCCAACTAGCGAAACTCGCACAGATACGCAGTATTTT. It codes for CASSPTSETRTDTQYF.

This chain connects TRBV6-5 to TRBJ2-5; D gene ambiguous. The CDR3 loop spans 14 amino acids. Germline values: CDR1 MNHEY, CDR2 SVGAGI. The V and J ends lost 0 bases and 7 bases respectively, with 12 bases between them. CDR3 bases: TGTGCCAGCAGTTACTCGGCAGGAGTGTGGACCCAGTACTTC. Residues: CASSYSAGVWTQYF.

The count of this clone is one. This chain links TRBV2 with TRBJ2-4; D may be TRBD2 (5 bases). The V end lost 1 base, the J end lost 1 base, and 5 bases lay between the germline ends. This CDR3 is built from 14 residues. Germline CDR1 SNHLY, CDR2 FYNNEI. The CDR3: CASSEGEAKNIQYF. Written as DNA, the CDR3 is TGTGCCAGCAGTGAAGGGGAGGCCAAAAACATTCAGTACTTC.

The chain joins TRBV5-4 to TRBJ2-7; 7 nucleotides line up with TRBD2. With V trimmed by 0 bases and J by 5 bases, 8 bases remained unmatched. This CDR3 region has 15 residues. The germline V gene encodes CDR1 SGHNT and CDR2 YYREEE (reference sequence). CDR3 bases: TGTGCCAGCAGCTTGGCCGGGGGGAGGGTCCACGAGCAGTACTTC. It encodes CASSLAGGRVHEQYF.

This clone was found once. This CDR3 reads CASSLAGNQPQHF. The CDR3 DNA follows: TGTGCCAGCAGTTTAGCCGGGAATCAGCCCCAGCATTTT. This sequence joins TRBV27 and TRBJ1-5; no reliable D call. The V gene's germline CDR1 is MNHEY and CDR2 SMNVEV (reference sequence). The CDR3 loop spans 13 amino acids. The ends were cut back, 2 bases at V and 4 bases at J, with 6 bases in the middle.

This clone has only one observation. This CDR3 reads CAIRVQGSIEAFF. CDR3 sequence (DNA): TGTGCCATTAGAGTACAGGGATCCATTGAAGCTTTCTTT. V usage is TRBV10-3 and J usage is TRBJ1-1; TRBD1 might be the D (6 bases). The germline CDR1 and CDR2 sequences are ENHRY and SYGVKD. The CDR3 runs to 13 residues. V lost 9 bases and J lost 7, with 18 bases in between.

The chain carries TRBV19 and TRBJ1-4; no clear D. CDR3 length equals 15 residues. V was clipped by 4 bases and J by 7 bases, with 16 bases between them. The germline CDR1 and CDR2 sequences are LNHDA and SQIVND (reference sequence). Here the CDR3 reads CASSTAEPAGEKLFF. The CDR3 coding sequence is TGTGCCAGTAGTACCGCTGAGCCGGCCGGTGAAAAACTGTTTTTT.

J is TRBJ1-5 and V is TRBV4-1; the D gene is possibly TRBD1 (6 bases). There are 15 residues in the CDR3. CDR1 and CDR2 (germline): MGHRA, YSYEKL. The V and J ends lost 4 bases and 8 bases respectively, with 18 bases between them. The CDR3 DNA is TGCGCCAGCAGCCCCGCGGGGGGCGGGGGTAAGCCCCAGCATTTT. Its translation is CASSPAGGGGKPQHF.

The CDR3: CAGQGGRTNTGELFF. The CDR3 DNA sequence: TGTGCCGGGCAGGGGGGTCGGACGAACACCGGGGAGCTGTTTTTT. This chain connects TRBV7-9 to TRBJ2-2; D possibly corresponds to TRBD1 (7 bases). Germline assignment: CDR1 SEHNR and CDR2 FQNEAQ (reference sequence). V lost 11 bases to trimming and J lost 0 bases, with 16 bases between them. The CDR3 extends over 15 amino acids.

J is TRBJ1-1 and V is TRBV10-3; possibly TRBD1 for D (5 bases). Germline values: CDR1 ENHRY, CDR2 SYGVKD. The CDR3 contains 16 residues. Trimming removed 0 bases from V and 1 base from J, with 12 bases in between. Here the CDR3 reads CAISESVRGGNTEAFF. DNA for the CDR3: TGTGCCATCAGTGAGTCGGTCCGGGGGGGGAACACTGAAGCTTTCTTT.

The rearrangement uses TRBV5-4 and TRBJ1-1; TRBD1 aligns across 7 bases. The CDR3 totals 15 residues. Germline V gene sequence: CDR1 SGHNT, CDR2 YYREEE (reference sequence). The junction had 5 bases not matched to a gene; V was cut back by 1 base and J by 2 bases. This CDR3 reads CASSLNDRANTEAFF. CDR3 DNA: TGTGCCAGCAGCTTGAATGACAGGGCAAACACTGAAGCTTTCTTT.

The chain carries TRBV11-2 and TRBJ2-3; 9 nucleotides align to TRBD2. The CDR3 length is 18 residues. Germline assignment: CDR1 SGHAT and CDR2 FQNNGV. After removal of 10 bases from V and 5 bases from J, the junction contained 22 bases not matched to a gene. Here the CDR3 DNA reads TGTGCCACCCGTGGAACAGATGGGAGCGGGAGGAAAATAGATACGCAGTATTTT. This encodes CATRGTDGSGRKIDTQYF.

Here the CDR3 DNA reads TGTGCCAGCAGCCAGACAGGGGAGAGTCAGCCCCAGCATTTT. It is translated as CASSQTGESQPQHF. This chain links TRBV2 with TRBJ1-5; 8 bases are a match to TRBD1. This CDR3 contains 14 residues. V lost 6 bases, J lost 6 bases, and 7 bases stayed unmatched. Germline V gene sequence: CDR1 SNHLY, CDR2 FYNNEI.